This entry lists 24 T cell receptor beta chains sequenced from one sample in a study of memory CD4+ T cells and cytomegalovirus serostatus. The sort gate was single viable CD3+CD4+CD8-CD45RO+ cells for memory CD4+ T cells. The method was immunoSEQ multiplex PCR; TCRdb's version includes in-frame clones alone and lacks a portion of them. This table has some 45,000 clones, roughly 80% appearing once. The sequenced material came from memory CD4+ T cells from blood. The origin of the receptors is an adult in good health and CMV-seropositive.

In nucleotides, the CDR3 is TGCAGCGTTGACGGGGGCAGGGAGTTCACAGATACGCAGTATTTT. As protein: CSVDGGREFTDTQYF. The V call is TRBV29-1, the J call TRBJ2-3; tentatively, D is TRBD1 or TRBD2 (6 bases each). Germline CDR1 SQVTM, CDR2 ANQGSEA. The CDR3 loop spans 15 amino acids. Trimming took off 3 bases at V and 2 bases at J, with 15 bases between the two ends.

This clone was seen only a few times. This chain connects TRBV5-1 to TRBJ2-7, with 9 bases fitting TRBD1. Trimming removed 0 bases from V and 2 bases from J; junction bases left unmatched: 3. Germline V gives CDR1 SGHRS, CDR2 YFSETQ. The CDR3 runs 15 residues. CDR3 nucleotides: TGCGCCAGCAGCTTGGATGGACAGGGGACCTACGAGCAGTACTTC. This encodes CASSLDGQGTYEQYF.

This clone was seen ten or more times. The V gene is TRBV6-4, the J gene TRBJ1-2; D not certain. This CDR3 region has 17 residues. Trimming left V 0 bases short and J 5 bases short, with 19 bases between. Germline values: CDR1 MRHNA, CDR2 SNTAGT. CDR3 nucleotides: TGTGCCAGCAGTGACTCGAGGTTTGGGGATGGATGGTATGGCTACACCTTC. Translating it yields CASSDSRFGDGWYGYTF.

V is TRBV5-5 and J is TRBJ1-2, with D uncertain. V lost 1 base to trimming and J lost 6 bases, with 10 bases between them. CDR3 size: 13 residues. Germline V gene sequence: CDR1 SGHKS, CDR2 YYEKEE (reference sequence). The CDR3 reads CASSLSGIDGYTF. For the CDR3, the DNA is TGTGCCAGCAGCTTGTCAGGAATAGATGGCTACACCTTC.

The table lists this clone with many counts. The CDR3 is CASRRYYGGSSYNSPLHF. The DNA of the CDR3 is TGTGCCAGCAGGAGATACTACGGTGGGAGCTCCTATAATTCACCCCTCCACTTT. The rearrangement links TRBV6-4 to TRBJ1-6; D gene uncertain. V lost 6 bases, J lost 0 bases, and 18 bases lay in between. Per germline, CDR1 MRHNA and CDR2 SNTAGT. The CDR3 runs 18 residues.

The chain has TRBV29-1 and TRBJ2-1; 11 bases match TRBD2. The germline V gene encodes CDR1 SQVTM and CDR2 ANQGSEA. Trimming took 7 bases from V and 9 from J; bases not matched to a gene: 11. This CDR3 comprises 14 residues. CDR3 nucleotide sequence: TGCAGCGCTCGATTAGCGGGGGGGGCAGGTGAGCAGTTCTTC. Translation: CSARLAGGAGEQFF.

This chain's CDR3 is CASSYSTGGHGDTIYF. CDR3 sequence (DNA): TGTGCCAGCAGTTACTCGACGGGGGGCCATGGTGACACCATATATTTT. The rearrangement links TRBV6-6 to TRBJ1-3; a weak D match, TRBD1 (6 bases). Trimming removed 0 bases at V and 8 bases at J, with 17 bases between. The CDR3 is 16 amino acids. Germline-derived CDR1 and CDR2 are MNHNY and SVGAGI (reference sequence).

The gene calls are TRBV5-1 and TRBJ1-1, with 9 positions matching TRBD1. Germline CDR1 is SGHRS and CDR2 is YFSETQ. Losses at the gene ends were 4 bases for V and 3 bases for J; bases not matched to a gene: 4. The CDR3 extends over 14 amino acids. This chain's CDR3 is CASSPGQGDTEAFF. CDR3 DNA: TGCGCCAGCAGCCCGGGACAGGGAGACACTGAAGCTTTCTTT.

This clone was detected a few times. The chain is built from TRBV5-1 and TRBJ2-2, with 8 bases fitting TRBD2. CDR1 and CDR2 from the germline V gene are SGHRS and YFSETQ. The CDR3 spans 17 residues. V was clipped by 0 bases and J by 0 bases; unmatched bases: 4. The CDR3 nucleotides are TGCGCCAGCAGCTTGGAGGCGGGGGGCGCGAACACCGGGGAGCTGTTTTTT. Translated: CASSLEAGGANTGELFF.

The chain has TRBV7-2 and TRBJ1-2; 11 bases map to TRBD1. The CDR3 length is 13 residues. CDR1 is SGHTA, CDR2 FQGNSA, per germline. Germline trimming cut 3 bases from V and 7 bases from J; bases unmatched to any gene: 1. CDR3 bases: TGTGCCAGCAGCTTGGACAGGGGGCTTGGCTACACCTTC. It codes for CASSLDRGLGYTF.

The V gene is TRBV5-8, the J gene TRBJ2-3, with D perhaps TRBD2 (7 bases). The germline V gene has CDR1 SGHTS and CDR2 YDEGEE. The V gene lost 2 bases and the J gene lost 6 bases, with 10 bases spanning the gap. There are 13 residues in the CDR3. The CDR3, as DNA: TGTGCCAGCAGCTTCGGCGGGGGCGATACGCAGTATTTT. Its protein product is CASSFGGGDTQYF. Using reference TRBV5-8 and TRBJ2-3 for the parts outside the CDR3, the full variable domain is EAGVTQSPTHLIKTRGQQATLRCSPISGHTSVYWYQQALGLGLQFLLWYDEGEERNRGNFPPRFSGRQFPNYSSELNVNALELEDSALYLCASSFGGGDTQYFGPGTRLTVL.

J is TRBJ2-2 and V is TRBV4-3; 7 bases fit TRBD2. This CDR3 comprises 17 residues. The germline V gene has CDR1 LGHNA and CDR2 YSLEER. V lost 0 bases to trimming and J lost 7 bases; unmatched junction nucleotides: 11. CDR3 sequence: CASSQDLPGGVGGELFF. The CDR3, as DNA: TGCGCCAGCAGCCAAGATCTTCCGGGGGGTGTGGGCGGGGAGCTGTTTTTT.

This clone came up a few times. This chain uses TRBV9 with TRBJ1-5; no firm D call. The germline V gene encodes CDR1 SGDLS and CDR2 YYNGEE. Between the trimmed V and J ends, which lost 0 bases and 7 bases, there was a span of 14 bases. The CDR3 contains 15 residues. In nucleotides, the CDR3 is TGTGCCAGCAGCGTAGGAAACGCCCCGACCCAGCCCCAGCATTTT. The encoded protein is CASSVGNAPTQPQHF.

This chain connects TRBV5-4 to TRBJ2-5, with D perhaps TRBD2 (5 bases). Trimming took off 0 bases at V and 2 bases at J, with 14 bases between the two ends. The CDR3 is 16 residues long. Per the germline V gene, CDR1 is SGHNT and CDR2 is YYREEE (reference sequence). CDR3 sequence reads: CASSLAMASHQETQYF. The CDR3 DNA reads TGTGCCAGCAGCTTGGCCATGGCTAGCCATCAAGAGACCCAGTACTTC. The full variable domain, its missing parts supplied by reference TRBV5-4 and TRBJ2-5, is ETGVTQSPTHLIKTRGQQVTLRCSSQSGHNTVSWYQQALGQGPQFIFQYYREEENGRGNFPPRFSGLQFPNYSSELNVNALELDDSALYLCASSLAMASHQETQYFGPGTRLLVL.

The CDR3 DNA reads TGTGCCAGCAGTAGGCGGGTGAACACTGAAGCTTTCTTT. Protein: CASSRRVNTEAFF. The chain is built from TRBV11-1 and TRBJ1-1; D is unresolved. Germline CDR1 is SGHAT and CDR2 is FQDESV (reference sequence). The V end lost 6 bases, the J end lost 0 bases, and 8 bases lay between the germline ends. CDR3 length: 13 amino acids.

The table lists this clone with a few counts. The chain couples TRBV18 to TRBJ1-1; TRBD1 agrees at 7 bases. The CDR3 spans 15 residues. The germline V gene encodes CDR1 KGHSH and CDR2 LQKENI. Trimming at V came to 4 bases and at J to 6 bases, leaving 11 bases not matched to a gene. CDR3 in DNA: TGTGCCAGCTCACGATCACAGGGGCCCTACGCTGAAGCTTTCTTT. Its translation: CASSRSQGPYAEAFF.

The J gene is TRBJ2-5, the V gene TRBV6-1, with TRBD1 identical over 9 bases. CDR3 length: 13 residues. CDR1 MNHNS and CDR2 SASEGT come from the germline V gene. The V and J ends lost 6 bases and 6 bases, in that order; junction bases with no gene match: 5. The CDR3 DNA is TGTGCCAGCAGATGGACAGGGGAACAGACCCAGTACTTC. Translating gives CASRWTGEQTQYF.

The table lists this clone with many counts. V and J are TRBV7-9 and TRBJ1-4; possible D gene TRBD1, 6 bases. Looked up from germline, CDR1 is SEHNR and CDR2 is FQNEAQ (reference sequence). The CDR3 has 13 residues. The V and J ends lost 8 bases and 8 bases respectively, with 15 bases between them. CDR3 sequence reads: CASSTGIGEKLFF. DNA for the CDR3: TGTGCCAGCTCTACAGGGATAGGGGAAAAACTGTTTTTT.

V gene TRBV7-8 combines with J gene TRBJ1-1, with no clear D. CDR3 length equals 13 residues. Germline CDR1 SGHVS, CDR2 FQNEAQ. Trimming took 4 bases from V and 14 from J, leaving 20 bases between them. The CDR3 here is CASSSRLLSWVFF. In DNA form, the CDR3 reads TGTGCCAGCAGCTCGCGACTGTTGTCCTGGGTATTCTTT. The full variable domain, its missing parts supplied by reference TRBV7-8 and TRBJ1-1, is GAGVSQSPRYKVAKRGQDVALRCDPISGHVSLFWYQQALGQGPEFLTYFQNEAQLDKSGLPSDRFFAERPEGSVSTLKIQRTQQEDSAVYLCASSSRLLSWVFFGQGTRLTVV.

The chain couples TRBV29-1 to TRBJ1-3, with D maybe TRBD1 (5 bases). V gave up 0 bases and J gave up 0 bases, with 9 bases separating them. Germline assignment: CDR1 SQVTM and CDR2 ANQGSEA. The CDR3 is 15 amino acids. The CDR3 reads CSVEDQQASGNTIYF. Written as DNA, the CDR3 is TGCAGCGTTGAAGATCAACAGGCCTCTGGAAACACCATATATTTT.

This clone was recorded only once. The V call is TRBV18, the J call TRBJ2-3; 7 bases line up with TRBD2. Trimming cost V 2 bases and J 2 bases; bases outside gene matches: 7. The CDR3 sequence is 16 residues long. Germline values: CDR1 KGHSH, CDR2 LQKENI. CDR3: CASSPDGLESTDTQYF. CDR3 nucleotide sequence: TGTGCCAGCTCACCAGACGGACTAGAGTCCACAGATACGCAGTATTTT.

This chain links TRBV7-5 with TRBJ1-3; whether TRBD1, the table's D call, matches the DNA was not checked. TRBV7-5 is a listed pseudogene. The CDR3 is 13 residues long. The chain's CDR3 is CARRGDSGNTIYF. The CDR3 coding sequence is TGTGCCAGAAGAGGGGATTCTGGAAACACCATATATTTT.

The chain combines TRBV5-1 with TRBJ2-3, with 7 positions matching TRBD2. With V trimmed by 7 bases and J by 6 bases, 14 bases remained unmatched. Germline V gene data show CDR1 as SGHRS and CDR2 as YFSETQ. The CDR3 contains 15 residues. The CDR3 DNA reads as TGCGCCAGCTCCCCAATCAGCGGGGATAGGGATACGCAGTATTTT. As protein: CASSPISGDRDTQYF.

This clone appeared a few times. The rearrangement links TRBV29-1 to TRBJ1-5; 8 nucleotides line up with TRBD1. Germline CDR1 is SQVTM and CDR2 is ANQGSEA. The CDR3 length is 13 residues. With 7 bases clipped from V and 2 bases from J, the junction kept 4 bases outside the gene matches. The CDR3 DNA follows: TGCAGCGCAGGACAGGGCGGCAATCAGCCCCAGCATTTT. Amino acid sequence: CSAGQGGNQPQHF.